This section outlines one T cell receptor (beta chain) sequence together with its context. Antigen unknown. This sample stems from a study of PD-1 blockade in classical Hodgkin lymphoma. The study, taken as a whole, reports: Prior therapy or disease activity may underlie the repertoire differences, whose causes remain undefined. Newly diagnosed patients had baseline TCR diversity that was reportedly lower than that of healthy donors.

This sample's time point: newly diagnosed, previously untreated cHL patient sample. It was by magnetic negative selection that CD4+ T cells were purified from thawed PBMCs. Per germline, CDR1 SGHAT and CDR2 FQNNGV. The CDR3 sequence is 14 residues long. V dropped 5 bases and J dropped 4 bases, with 14 bases sitting between them. This table comes from immunoSEQ multiplex PCR, and its TCRdb copy is limited to in-frame clones, with some not included. The table includes 29,000 or so clones, around 89% detected once. The receptor was isolated from a human donor with classical Hodgkin lymphoma. J is TRBJ1-2 and V is TRBV11-2; D may be TRBD1 (5 bases). Sequencing input: CD4+ T cells from blood. The CDR3 reads CASSIQDTGYGYTF. The DNA of the CDR3 is TGTGCCAGCAGCATACAGGATACTGGCTATGGCTACACCTTC.